Shown below are 7 T cell receptor beta chains from a single sample sequenced in a study of blood T cell repertoires in COVID-19. The method was immunoSEQ multiplex PCR; TCRdb's version includes in-frame clones alone and lacks a portion of them. Of some 69,000 clones in the sample, roughly nine tenths were seen once. Sequenced: peripheral blood. The receptor source for this set is a man aged 55 to 70 with acute or convalescent COVID-19.

This chain uses TRBV11-2 with TRBJ1-5; 9 bases map to TRBD1. CDR1 and CDR2 (germline): SGHAT, FQNNGV. V gave up 6 bases and J gave up 13 bases; unmatched junction bases: 7. This CDR3 has 12 residues. The CDR3 is CASRKTGGIQHF. Written as DNA, the CDR3 is TGTGCCAGCAGGAAGACAGGGGGTATACAGCATTTT.

A single count supports this clone. The chain carries TRBV2 and TRBJ1-2, with D tentatively TRBD1 (5 bases). CDR3 size: 13 residues. The V end lost 5 bases, the J end lost 5 bases, and 12 bases lay between the germline ends. Germline V gene sequence: CDR1 SNHLY, CDR2 FYNNEI. The CDR3: CASSSDRRYGYTF. As DNA, the CDR3 is TGTGCCAGCAGTTCCGACAGAAGGTATGGCTACACCTTC.

The chain links TRBV2 to TRBJ1-2; possible D gene TRBD1, 5 bases. V was shortened by 6 bases and J by 3 bases, with 14 bases between the two germline ends. Germline CDR1 reads SNHLY; CDR2 reads FYNNEI. The CDR3 sequence is 14 residues long. The CDR3 bases are TGTGCCAGCAGCTGGGGGGAGTATGACTATGGCTACACCTTC. Amino acid sequence: CASSWGEYDYGYTF.

The chain joins TRBV2 to TRBJ2-5; TRBD1 might be the D (6 bases). This CDR3 has 14 amino acids. Germline V gene sequence: CDR1 SNHLY, CDR2 FYNNEI. V lost 2 bases, J lost 4 bases, and 11 bases lay in between. The CDR3 sequence is CASSESTGRETQYF. As DNA, the CDR3 is TGTGCCAGCAGTGAATCCACAGGGCGAGAGACCCAGTACTTC.

This clone has only one observation. V gene TRBV3-1 (or the pseudogene TRBV3-2) combines with J gene TRBJ2-7; tentatively, D is TRBD1 (5 bases). Deletions cut 4 bases from V and 5 bases from J, with 15 bases between. Germline lookup yields CDR1 LGHDT and CDR2 YNNKEL (reference sequence). The CDR3 consists of 14 residues. This CDR3 reads CASSPGQGADEQYF. Here the CDR3 DNA reads TGTGCCAGCAGCCCCGGTCAAGGGGCGGACGAGCAGTACTTC.

The genes are TRBV11-2 and TRBJ1-6, with D possibly being TRBD1 (6 bases). CDR1 and CDR2 (germline): SGHAT, FQNNGV. The CDR3 is 15 amino acids. V was pared by 6 bases and J by 0 bases, with 9 bases between. The CDR3 region has the DNA TGTGCCAGCAGTCTAGGGGGCTCCTATAATTCACCCCTCCACTTT. It yields the protein CASSLGGSYNSPLHF. Full variable domain (remainder filled in from reference TRBV11-2 and TRBJ1-6): EAGVAQSPRYKIIEKRQSVAFWCNPISGHATLYWYQQILGQGPKLLIQFQNNGVVDDSQLPKDRFSAERLKGVDSTLKIQPAKLEDSAVYLCASSLGGSYNSPLHFGNGTRLTVT.

The chain combines TRBV7-8 with TRBJ2-1, with D perhaps TRBD1 (7 bases). This CDR3 region has 11 residues. V lost 4 bases and J lost 14, with 12 bases in between. In germline, CDR1 is SGHVS, CDR2 FQNEAQ. The DNA for the CDR3 is TGTGCCAGCAGCTCAGGGGGGCTAAAGTTCTTC. Protein product: CASSSGGLKFF.